Sequencing of this T cell receptor (beta chain) was carried out in a study of post-analysis software for immune sequencing data. On the study more broadly: Relapsing-remitting, secondary progressive and progressive-relapsing forms made up the multiple sclerosis disease courses. Study results and caveats: Patients with multiple sclerosis recorded significantly lower normalized Chao1 diversity than controls, the study found. The five TRBV segments detected at higher frequency in patients than in controls included TRBV5-6, TRBV5-1 and TRBV20-1. Samples from a shared batch, those prepared together, strongly co-clustered by F measure.

A word on this clonotype: What it binds is unknown.

CDR1 is LNHNV, CDR2 YYDKDF, per germline (reference sequence). This CDR3 has 15 residues. V dropped 1 base and J dropped 4 bases, with 11 bases sitting between them. Sequencing libraries made from TCR beta cDNA carried unique molecular identifiers. From the PCR reads, TCRdb called clonotypes with MiXCR, one entry per CDR3 protein. The data show hundreds of thousands of distinct CDR3 sequences, roughly 46% seen once. The sequencing sample was made of blood. The origin of this receptor is a girl aged 5-17 years with multiple sclerosis. The chain uses TRBV15 and TRBJ1-5, with D possibly matching TRBD1 (6 bases). The CDR3 protein is CATSRGGTSNQPQHF. The CDR3 DNA reads as TGTGCCACCAGCAGAGGCGGGACAAGTAATCAGCCCCAGCATTTT.